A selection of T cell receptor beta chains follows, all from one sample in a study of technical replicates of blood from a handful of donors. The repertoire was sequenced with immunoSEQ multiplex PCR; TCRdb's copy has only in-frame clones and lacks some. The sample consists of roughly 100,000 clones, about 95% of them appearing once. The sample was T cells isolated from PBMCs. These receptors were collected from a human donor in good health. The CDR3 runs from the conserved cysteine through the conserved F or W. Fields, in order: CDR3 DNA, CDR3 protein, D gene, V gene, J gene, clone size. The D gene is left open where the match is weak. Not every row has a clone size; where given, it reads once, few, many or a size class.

DNA: TGTGCCTGGGGGAGGGGAGGCGAGCAGTTCTTC
CDR3: CAWGRGGEQFF
D: TRBD2
V: TRBV30
J: TRBJ2-1
size: -

DNA: TGTGCCTGGAGTGGGGCTAGCGGGGGGACTAGCTCCTACGAGCAGTACTTC
CDR3: CAWSGASGGTSSYEQYF
D: TRBD2
V: TRBV30
J: TRBJ2-7
size: -

DNA: TGTGCCAGCAGTTTAAACGGGAGAGATGAAGCTTTCTTT
CDR3: CASSLNGRDEAFF
D: -
V: TRBV27
J: TRBJ1-1
size: -

DNA: TGTGCCAGCAGTAATACACAGGGTGTCAATGAAAAACTGTTTTTT
CDR3: CASSNTQGVNEKLFF
D: -
V: TRBV25-1
J: TRBJ1-4
size: -

DNA: TGTGCCAGCAGTGACCAGGGCGGAGTAGCGGGAGATGTGGGGAATGAGCAGTTCTTC
CDR3: CASSDQGGVAGDVGNEQFF
D: TRBD2
V: TRBV6-4
J: TRBJ2-1
size: -

DNA: TGTGCCAGCAGTATCGGGTTGCGCAGTGAGCAGTTCTTC
CDR3: CASSIGLRSEQFF
D: -
V: TRBV27
J: TRBJ2-1
size: -

DNA: TGTGCCTGGAGTCACACCAGGCTCCGGGGGGCCAACGTCCTGACTTTC
CDR3: CAWSHTRLRGANVLTF
D: -
V: TRBV30
J: TRBJ2-6
size: -

DNA: TGTGCCACCAGCAGAGATGAGTTCGCTCCCGGGGGCTACACCTTC
CDR3: CATSRDEFAPGGYTF
D: -
V: TRBV15
J: TRBJ1-2
size: once

DNA: TGCAGCGCAGAAGACAGGGGGGATAGTGGGGCCAACGTCCTGACTTTC
CDR3: CSAEDRGDSGANVLTF
D: TRBD1
V: TRBV29-1
J: TRBJ2-6
size: -

DNA: TGTGCCAGCAGCCCTCGACAGGGGTACAATGAGCAGTTCTTC
CDR3: CASSPRQGYNEQFF
D: TRBD1
V: TRBV9
J: TRBJ2-1
size: -

DNA: TGTGCCAGCAGCTCCGGTCAGGGGGTCAAATTGAAGGAGCAGTACTTC
CDR3: CASSSGQGVKLKEQYF
D: TRBD1
V: TRBV19
J: TRBJ2-7
size: -

DNA: TGTGCCAGCAGCCCCACATTGGGACTAGCGGGGAACAATGAGCAGTTCTTC
CDR3: CASSPTLGLAGNNEQFF
D: TRBD2
V: TRBV9
J: TRBJ2-1
size: once

DNA: TGTGCCAGCAGTGAAAAGGGGGAACTGTTTTTT
CDR3: CASSEKGELFF
D: -
V: TRBV2
J: TRBJ1-4
size: -

DNA: TGTGCCAGCAGCGTTGGGCAGGGGATATACGAGCAGTACTTC
CDR3: CASSVGQGIYEQYF
D: -
V: TRBV9
J: TRBJ2-7
size: -

DNA: TGTGCCAGCAGTTACAATGGACAGCCAAATGAAAAACTGTTTTTT
CDR3: CASSYNGQPNEKLFF
D: -
V: TRBV6-5
J: TRBJ1-4
size: -

DNA: TGTGCCAGCAGCTTATTTACAGGGGTCAACACCGGGGAGCTGTTTTTT
CDR3: CASSLFTGVNTGELFF
D: TRBD1
V: TRBV7-3
J: TRBJ2-2
size: -

DNA: TGTGCCAGCAGTTTGAGCGGGTATCAGCCCCAGCATTTT
CDR3: CASSLSGYQPQHF
D: -
V: TRBV28
J: TRBJ1-5
size: -